This T cell receptor beta chain originates from a study of Ad26.COV2.S vaccination and SARS-CoV-2 variants. Study results and caveats: Researchers reported similar non-spike TCR breadth in vaccine and placebo recipients. Spike-specific TCR breadth was greater after Ad26.COV2.S than placebo. Analyses of TCR breadth and depth may have underestimated total T cell responses.

The assay was immunoSEQ multiplex PCR, and TCRdb's table has in-frame clones only and misses some. Among hundreds of thousands of clones listed, about 90% were seen once. CDR3 size: 12 residues. Trimming took 3 bases from V and 5 from J, leaving 10 bases between them. In germline, CDR1 is GTSNPN, CDR2 SVGIG (reference sequence). In the case of this clone: Its antigen is unidentified.

Specified treatment: 15 to 20 received Ad26.COV2.S at low or high dose, single or two shots; 5 received placebo; per-sample allocation not given. The samples date from day 63 after the first vaccine or placebo injection. A Boston donor was an adult aged 18-55 years. V and J are TRBV30 and TRBJ1-1; D is perhaps TRBD1 (5 bases). The origin of this receptor is a person aged 18-60 years who received the Ad26.COV2.S COVID-19 vaccine or a placebo. Specimen: peripheral blood, collected in a trial of Ad26.COV2.S vaccine versus placebo. The CDR3: CAWRSGRTEAFF. CDR3 nucleotides: TGTGCCTGGAGATCAGGGAGGACTGAAGCTTTCTTT.